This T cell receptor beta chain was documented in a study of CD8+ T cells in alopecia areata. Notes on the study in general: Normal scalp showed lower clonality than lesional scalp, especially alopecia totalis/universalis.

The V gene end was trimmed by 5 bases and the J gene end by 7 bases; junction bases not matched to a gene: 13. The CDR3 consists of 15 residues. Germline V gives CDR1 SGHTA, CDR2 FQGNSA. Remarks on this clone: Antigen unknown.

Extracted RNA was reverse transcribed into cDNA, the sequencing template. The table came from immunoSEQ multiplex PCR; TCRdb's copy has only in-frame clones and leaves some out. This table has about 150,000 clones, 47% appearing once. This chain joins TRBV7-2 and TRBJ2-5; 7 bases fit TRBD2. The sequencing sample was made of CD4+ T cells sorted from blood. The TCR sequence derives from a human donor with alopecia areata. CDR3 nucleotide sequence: TGTGCCAGCAGCGGAGGACTACCTCGCGGGGGGACCCAGTACTTC. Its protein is CASSGGLPRGGTQYF.